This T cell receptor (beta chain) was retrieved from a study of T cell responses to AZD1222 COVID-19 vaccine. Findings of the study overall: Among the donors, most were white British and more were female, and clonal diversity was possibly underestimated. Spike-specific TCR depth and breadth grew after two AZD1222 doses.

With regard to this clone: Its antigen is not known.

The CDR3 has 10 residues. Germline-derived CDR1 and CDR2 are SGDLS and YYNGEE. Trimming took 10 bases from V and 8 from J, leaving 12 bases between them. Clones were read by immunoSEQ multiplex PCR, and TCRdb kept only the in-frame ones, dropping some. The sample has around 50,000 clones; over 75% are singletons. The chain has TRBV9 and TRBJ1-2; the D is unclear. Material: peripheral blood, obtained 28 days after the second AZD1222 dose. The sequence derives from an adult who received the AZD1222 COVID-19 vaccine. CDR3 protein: CAGRDSGYTF. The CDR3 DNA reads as TGTGCCGGAAGAGATTCCGGCTACACCTTC.